This is a list of T cell receptor beta chains from one sample in a study of blood T cell repertoires in COVID-19. Only in-frame clones appear in the TCRdb table, and some are missing; sequencing was by immunoSEQ multiplex PCR. The sample includes about 190,000 clones, around 80% of them seen just once. The sequenced material came from peripheral blood. The source of these receptors is a woman of 80 years or more with active or convalescent COVID-19. Both conserved end residues are part of each CDR3. The D gene is left open where the match is weak. Part of the rows lack a size; the others show once, few, many or a class for expanded clones.

>TRBJ1-5|TRBD1|-|TRBV5-6|15
TGTGCCAGCAGCTCAAACAGGGGGCTGGGTCAGCCCCAGCATTTT
CASSSNRGLGQPQHF
>TRBJ2-7|-|-|TRBV2|14
TGTGCCAGCAGTGAAACTCCTCATACCTACGAGCAGTACTTC
CASSETPHTYEQYF
>TRBJ2-7|-|few|TRBV11-3|14
TGTGCCAGCAGCTTCTCTGGGACAAGTTACGAGCAGTACTTC
CASSFSGTSYEQYF
>TRBJ2-5|-|-|TRBV19|15
TGTGCCAGTACCCCCCGGGTAGCGTTCCAAGAGACCCAGTACTTC
CASTPRVAFQETQYF
>TRBJ1-3|TRBD1|-|TRBV9|17
TGTGCCAGCAGCATCGGACAGGGGGCGAGCTCTGGAAACACCATATATTTT
CASSIGQGASSGNTIYF
>TRBJ2-2|TRBD1|-|TRBV2|14
TGTGCCAGCACAACTTCCGACAGGGCCGGGGAGCTGTTTTTT
CASTTSDRAGELFF
>TRBJ2-2|TRBD2|many|TRBV4-2|14
TGTGCCACTCAATCGGGGGGGCAGCACGGGGAGCTGTTTTTT
CATQSGGQHGELFF
>TRBJ2-2|TRBD1|-|TRBV2|14
TGTGCCAGCAGGCCCCCCCAGGGGGCTGGGGAGCTGTTTTTT
CASRPPQGAGELFF
>TRBJ1-4|-|-|TRBV20-1|14
TGCAGTGCCAGTCCACCCGGGGCTAATGAAAAACTGTTTTTT
CSASPPGANEKLFF
>TRBJ2-5|TRBD2|-|TRBV27|15
TGTGCCAGCAGTTCCCCTAGCGGGGGGCAAGAGACCCAGTACTTC
CASSSPSGGQETQYF
>TRBJ1-6|-|-|TRBV19|15
TGTGCCAGTAGTATATACCCAGGAGGCAATTCACCCCTCCACTTT
CASSIYPGGNSPLHF
>TRBJ1-1|TRBD1|-|TRBV11-1|12
TGTGCCAGCAGCTCGGACAGGGCTGAAGCTTTCTTT
CASSSDRAEAFF
>TRBJ1-2|-|-|TRBV7-9|15
TGTGCCAGCAGTTCCGGGGGGGTCCCCAACTATGGCTACACCTTC
CASSSGGVPNYGYTF
>TRBJ2-7|TRBD2|-|TRBV28|14
TGTGCCAGCAGCCCTAGCGGGAAGTCCTACGAGCAGTACTTC
CASSPSGKSYEQYF
>TRBJ2-3|-|-|TRBV5-4|16
TGTGCCAGCACCCCCGGGCAGCGGGCCAGCACAGATACGCAGTATTTT
CASTPGQRASTDTQYF
>TRBJ1-1|TRBD1|-|TRBV27|15
TGTGCCAGCAGTCCACACCGGGACAGGAACACTGAAGCTTTCTTT
CASSPHRDRNTEAFF
>TRBJ1-1|-|-|TRBV13|17
TGTGCCAGCAGCTTAGGCCTTATCCGAGAGAAGAACACTGAAGCTTTCTTT
CASSLGLIREKNTEAFF
>TRBJ1-3|TRBD1|-|TRBV5-1|15
TGCGCCAGCAGCCTGGACGGGACAGCAGGAAACACCATATATTTT
CASSLDGTAGNTIYF
>TRBJ1-2|-|-|TRBV4-2|14
TGTGCCAGCAGCCAAGCCGGGGGGAACTATGGCTACACCTTC
CASSQAGGNYGYTF
>TRBJ2-5|-|-|TRBV7-2|13
TGTGCCAGCAGCTCCACTTTTAGTGAGGCCCAGTACTTC
CASSSTFSEAQYF
>TRBJ2-7|-|few|TRBV5-1|10
TGCGCCAGCAGCTTTGAGGAGCAGTACTTC
CASSFEEQYF
>TRBJ2-5|TRBD2|-|TRBV27|14
TGTGCCAGCAGGGGACTAGCGGTCCGAGAGACCCAGTACTTC
CASRGLAVRETQYF
>TRBJ2-5|TRBD1|few|TRBV5-6|15
TGTGCCAGCAGCATACCGGGACAGGGCCGAGAGACCCAGTACTTC
CASSIPGQGRETQYF
>TRBJ2-5|-|-|TRBV9|14
TGTGCCAGCAGCGTAGGTCTATCCCCAGAGACCCAGTACTTC
CASSVGLSPETQYF